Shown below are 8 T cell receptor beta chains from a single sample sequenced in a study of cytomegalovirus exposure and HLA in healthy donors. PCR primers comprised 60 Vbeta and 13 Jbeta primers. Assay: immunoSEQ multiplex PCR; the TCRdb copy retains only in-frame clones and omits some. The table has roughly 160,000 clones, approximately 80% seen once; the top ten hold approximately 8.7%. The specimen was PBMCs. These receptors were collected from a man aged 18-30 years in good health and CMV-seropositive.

The CDR3 sequence: CAWTDTPGAGGYTF. CDR3 bases: TGTGCCTGGACCGATACCCCAGGGGCCGGTGGCTACACCTTC. J is TRBJ1-2 and V is TRBV30, with D possibly being TRBD1 (6 bases). V lost 4 bases and J lost 7, with 19 bases in between. CDR1 is GTSNPN, CDR2 SVGIG, per germline (reference sequence). The CDR3 has 14 residues. Together with reference TRBV30 and TRBJ1-2, the CDR3 gives the full variable domain: SQTIHQWPATLVQPVGSPLSLECTVEGTSNPNLYWYRQAAGRGLQLLFYSVGIGQISSEVPQNLSASRPQDRQFILSSKKLLLSDSGFYLCAWTDTPGAGGYTFGSGTRLTVV.

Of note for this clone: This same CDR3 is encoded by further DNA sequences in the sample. CDR3: CASSLELAGGGNEQFF. As DNA, the CDR3 is TGCGCCAGCAGCTTGGAATTAGCGGGGGGAGGCAATGAGCAGTTCTTC. The genes are TRBV5-1 and TRBJ2-1, with 10 bases identical to TRBD2. Trimming at V came to 0 bases and at J to 6 bases, leaving 6 bases not matched to a gene. This CDR3 is built from 16 residues. Per the germline V gene, CDR1 is SGHRS and CDR2 is YFSETQ.

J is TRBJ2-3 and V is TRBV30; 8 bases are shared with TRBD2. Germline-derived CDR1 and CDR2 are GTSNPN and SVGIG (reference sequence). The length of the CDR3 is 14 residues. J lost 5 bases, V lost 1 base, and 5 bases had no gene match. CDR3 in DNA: TGTGCCTGGAGTGGATTGCGGGAGGTAGATACGCAGTATTTT. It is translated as CAWSGLREVDTQYF.

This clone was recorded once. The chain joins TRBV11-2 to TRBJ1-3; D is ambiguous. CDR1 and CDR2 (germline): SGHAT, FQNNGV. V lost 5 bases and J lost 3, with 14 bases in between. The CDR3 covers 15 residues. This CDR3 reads CASSRLVADGNTIYF. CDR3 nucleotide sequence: TGTGCCAGCAGCCGCCTTGTGGCGGATGGAAACACCATATATTTT.

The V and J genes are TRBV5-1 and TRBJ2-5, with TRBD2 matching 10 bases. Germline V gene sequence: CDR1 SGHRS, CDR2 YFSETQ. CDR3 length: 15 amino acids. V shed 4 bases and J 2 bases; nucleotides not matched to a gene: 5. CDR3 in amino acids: CASSLVTSGQETQYF. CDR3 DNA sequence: TGCGCCAGCAGCCTCGTGACTAGCGGGCAAGAGACCCAGTACTTC.

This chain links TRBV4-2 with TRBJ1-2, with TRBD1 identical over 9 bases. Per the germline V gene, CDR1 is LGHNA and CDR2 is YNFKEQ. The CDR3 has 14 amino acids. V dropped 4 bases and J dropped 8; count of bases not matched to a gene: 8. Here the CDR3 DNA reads TGTGCCAGCAGCCCGGGACAGGGAAATCGAGGCTACACCTTC. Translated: CASSPGQGNRGYTF.

The chain's CDR3 is CASSLGIEGETQYF. The CDR3 DNA is TGTGCCAGCAGCTTAGGGATCGAGGGAGAGACCCAGTACTTC. V gene TRBV7-7 combines with J gene TRBJ2-5; a possible D gene is TRBD2 (5 bases). The CDR3 has 14 residues. CDR1 and CDR2 from the germline V gene are SSHAT and FNYEAQ (reference sequence). Trimming removed 1 base at V and 4 bases at J, with 10 bases between.

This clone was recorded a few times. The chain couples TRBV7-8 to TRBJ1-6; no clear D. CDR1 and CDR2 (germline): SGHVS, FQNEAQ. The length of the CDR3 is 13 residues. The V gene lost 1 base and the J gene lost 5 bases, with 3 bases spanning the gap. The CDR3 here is CASSLVDNSPLHF. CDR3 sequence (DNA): TGTGCCAGCAGCTTAGTCGATAATTCACCCCTCCACTTT. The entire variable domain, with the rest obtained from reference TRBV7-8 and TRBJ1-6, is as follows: GAGVSQSPRYKVAKRGQDVALRCDPISGHVSLFWYQQALGQGPEFLTYFQNEAQLDKSGLPSDRFFAERPEGSVSTLKIQRTQQEDSAVYLCASSLVDNSPLHFGNGTRLTVT.